The next 16 T cell receptor beta chains were all read from a single sample in a study of blood T cell repertoires in COVID-19. Generated by immunoSEQ multiplex PCR, the TCRdb table keeps only in-frame clones and is missing some. In the table there are roughly 100,000 clones, about 90% of which are singletons. The sample was peripheral blood. The receptors here all came from a human donor with COVID-19, enrolled during active disease. The donor label of this sample is uncertain.

CDR3 sequence reads: CASSLDLSAQTQYF. The CDR3, as DNA: TGTGCCAGCAGCTTGGATCTTAGCGCCCAGACCCAGTACTTC. The gene calls are TRBV5-4 and TRBJ2-5, with TRBD2 as a possible D gene (5 bases). V dropped 0 bases and J dropped 6 bases, with 12 bases sitting between them. Germline loops: CDR1 SGHNT, CDR2 YYREEE (reference sequence). CDR3 length: 14 residues.

This sequence joins TRBV6-1 and TRBJ1-1; D is possibly TRBD1 (5 bases). With 1 base removed from V and 1 base from J, the gap between germline ends came to 10 bases. This CDR3 is built from 15 residues. The germline gives CDR1 MNHNS, CDR2 SASEGT. The CDR3 nucleotides read TGTGCCAGCAGTGAAGGGTTGGGGCGGAACACTGAAGCTTTCTTT. This codes for CASSEGLGRNTEAFF.

This clone was observed a handful of times. This chain links TRBV3-1 (or the pseudogene TRBV3-2) with TRBJ1-3; D is unclear. Trimming left V 8 bases short and J 4 bases short, with 18 bases between. Germline assignment: CDR1 LGHDT and CDR2 YNNKEL (reference sequence). The length of the CDR3 is 15 residues. For the CDR3, the DNA is TGTGCCAGCGGGTCAAGCGGGCGGCCAGGAAACACCATATATTTT. It is translated as CASGSSGRPGNTIYF.

The chain has TRBV27 and TRBJ2-6, with D possibly TRBD2 on 7 matching bases. Trimming cost V 5 bases and J 4 bases, with 12 bases left between them. Looked up from germline, CDR1 is MNHEY and CDR2 is SMNVEV (reference sequence). The CDR3 contains 15 residues. The CDR3 coding sequence is TGTGCCAGCAGTGTGTGGGGGGGCGGGGCCAACGTCCTGACTTTC. This gives the protein CASSVWGGGANVLTF.

This chain joins TRBV2 and TRBJ1-4, with 9 positions matching TRBD1. The CDR3 has 15 residues. Germline CDR1 reads SNHLY; CDR2 reads FYNNEI. V was clipped by 1 base and J by 5 bases; unmatched bases: 2. CDR3 nucleotides: TGTGCCAGCAGTGAAGAAGGGACAGGGAATGAAAAACTGTTTTTT. This translates into CASSEEGTGNEKLFF.

The chain joins TRBV7-9 to TRBJ2-7; D uncertain. The CDR3 spans 14 residues. Germline assignment: CDR1 SEHNR and CDR2 FQNEAQ (reference sequence). The ends were cut back, 6 bases at V and 2 bases at J, with 14 bases in the middle. CDR3 DNA sequence: TGTGCCAGCAGTCCAAGCGAACACCCCTACGAGCAGTACTTC. This gives the protein CASSPSEHPYEQYF.

V gene TRBV5-5 combines with J gene TRBJ1-5; 7 bases line up with TRBD1. The CDR3 covers 14 residues. Germline CDR1 is SGHKS and CDR2 is YYEKEE (reference sequence). The junction had 8 bases not matched to a gene; V was cut back by 4 bases and J by 7 bases. The DNA of the CDR3 is TGTGCCAGCAGCCCTAGACAGGGTTACCAGCCCCAGCATTTT. This codes for CASSPRQGYQPQHF.

The chain has TRBV3-1 (or the pseudogene TRBV3-2) and TRBJ2-2, with D perhaps TRBD2 (5 bases). This CDR3 region has 13 residues. The V end was cut by 10 bases, the J end by 3 bases, with 12 bases between. The germline V gene has CDR1 LGHDT and CDR2 YNNKEL (reference sequence). In DNA, the CDR3 is TGTGCCATTAGAGGGCCCTACACCGGGGAGCTGTTTTTT. Residues: CAIRGPYTGELFF.

V usage is TRBV7-9 and J usage is TRBJ1-4; D is undetermined. V lost 5 bases to trimming and J lost 3 bases, with 4 bases between them. This CDR3 comprises 12 residues. Germline V gene data show CDR1 as SEHNR and CDR2 as FQNEAQ (reference sequence). The CDR3 spells CASSLSNEKLFF. The CDR3 DNA is TGTGCCAGCAGCCTCTCTAATGAAAAACTGTTTTTT.

V and J are TRBV5-6 and TRBJ1-2, with D unresolved. The germline CDR1 and CDR2 sequences are SGHDT and YYEEEE. CDR3 length: 15 amino acids. Trimming took 2 bases from V and 0 from J, leaving 11 bases between them. CDR3 coding DNA: TGTGCCAGCAGCTTAGAATTTGGAGCTAACTATGGCTACACCTTC. Translating gives CASSLEFGANYGYTF.

The rearrangement joins TRBV5-1 to TRBJ2-7; D not resolved. The CDR3 has 13 residues. The V end was cut by 1 base, the J end by 2 bases, with 7 bases between. Germline V lookup: CDR1 SGHRS, CDR2 YFSETQ. The DNA of the CDR3 is TGCGCCAGCAGCTTGCGTCAGACCTACGAGCAGTACTTC. Translation gives CASSLRQTYEQYF.

This rearrangement joins TRBV24-1 to TRBJ2-5; TRBD1 is a possible D gene (5 bases). Germline V gene sequence: CDR1 KGHDR, CDR2 SFDVKD. This CDR3 has 14 residues. Trimming shortened V by 3 bases and J by 5 bases, and 12 bases separated the two germline ends. DNA of the CDR3: TGTGCCACCAGTGATCATACAGGCTCCGAGACCCAGTACTTC. It specifies CATSDHTGSETQYF.

The gene calls are TRBV6-2 or TRBV6-3 and TRBJ2-7, with TRBD1 matching over 9 bases. Per germline, CDR1 MNHEY and CDR2 SVGEGT. The CDR3 loop spans 17 amino acids. V lost 2 bases to trimming and J lost 0 bases; unmatched junction nucleotides: 8. CDR3 bases: TGTGCCAGCAGTTACACGGACAGGGGCCTTTCCTCCTACGAGCAGTACTTC. It yields the protein CASSYTDRGLSSYEQYF.

The chain joins TRBV6-5 to TRBJ2-1, with a possible D match to TRBD1 (6 bases). CDR3 length: 15 amino acids. Trimming removed 6 bases at V and 0 bases at J, with 12 bases between. Germline V gene data show CDR1 as MNHEY and CDR2 as SVGAGI. The CDR3 bases are TGTGCCAGCAGACACGCCAGGGGCTCCTACAATGAGCAGTTCTTC. It encodes CASRHARGSYNEQFF.

This clone appeared a single time. The chain uses TRBV19 and TRBJ1-3; D unresolved. The CDR3 has 14 amino acids. Germline V gene lookup returns CDR1 LNHDA and CDR2 SQIVND (reference sequence). V dropped 9 bases and J dropped 4 bases, with 16 bases sitting between them. As DNA, the CDR3 is TGTGCCAGCCGCCTAGCGGGGTCCGGAAACACCATATATTTT. Residues: CASRLAGSGNTIYF. The full variable domain, completed using reference TRBV19 and TRBJ1-3, is DGGITQSPKYLFRKEGQNVTLSCEQNLNHDAMYWYRQDPGQGLRLIYYSQIVNDFQKGDIAEGYSVSREKKESFPLTVTSAQKNPTAFYLCASRLAGSGNTIYFGEGSWLTVV.

This chain uses TRBV5-4 with TRBJ1-1; 12 bases agree with TRBD1. The CDR3 is 15 amino acids. Germline CDR1 is SGHNT and CDR2 is YYREEE (reference sequence). With V trimmed by 2 bases and J by 4 bases, 3 bases remained unmatched. CDR3 in amino acids: CASSFGTGGGTEAFF. The CDR3 DNA follows: TGTGCCAGCAGCTTTGGGACAGGGGGCGGCACTGAAGCTTTCTTT.